These 29 T cell receptor beta chains came from one sample sequenced in a study of T cell responses to AZD1222 COVID-19 vaccine. Sequenced by immunoSEQ multiplex PCR; TCRdb stores in-frame clones only, minus some. This sample yields tens of thousands of clones, of which around 90% are seen a single time; less than 6.5% belongs to the top ten. This material consisted of peripheral blood, taken on day 0 of AZD1222 vaccination. These receptors all stem from an adult in good health.

The rearrangement joins TRBV4-1 to TRBJ2-3; no firm D call. Trimming removed 4 bases at V and 5 bases at J, with 7 bases between. The CDR3 runs 12 residues. Germline V gene lookup returns CDR1 MGHRA and CDR2 YSYEKL. The DNA for the CDR3 is TGCGCCAGCAGCCGGATGGAAGATACGCAGTATTTT. It is translated as CASSRMEDTQYF.

The rearrangement joins TRBV19 to TRBJ1-4; D perhaps matches TRBD1 (6 bases). Germline V gene sequence: CDR1 LNHDA, CDR2 SQIVND (reference sequence). The germline V and J ends were trimmed by 7 bases and 5 bases, with 8 bases remaining between them. The CDR3 loop spans 12 amino acids. CDR3 in amino acids: CASTDRNEKLFF. In DNA form, the CDR3 reads TGTGCCAGTACGGACAGAAATGAAAAACTGTTTTTT.

In the case of this clone: A read error may produce the germline difference seen at one junction end. J is TRBJ2-5 and V is TRBV12-3 or TRBV12-4; D might be TRBD2 (5 bases). The CDR3 covers 13 residues. In DNA form, the CDR3 reads TGTGCCAGCAGTTTTGGAGGCCGAGAGGCCCAGTACTTC. This gives the protein CASSFGGREAQYF.

J is TRBJ2-7 and V is TRBV30, with 8 bases that match TRBD1. V dropped 1 base and J dropped 4; count of bases not matched to a gene: 9. The CDR3 has 15 residues. Germline-derived CDR1 and CDR2 are GTSNPN and SVGIG (reference sequence). CDR3 sequence (DNA): TGTGCCTGGAGTGGGGGACAGGAACTCTATTACGAGCAGTACTTC. Protein product: CAWSGGQELYYEQYF.

The chain couples TRBV5-6 to TRBJ2-3; no definite D call. The ends were cut back, 0 bases at V and 0 bases at J, with 8 bases in the middle. The CDR3 length is 15 residues. Germline lookup yields CDR1 SGHDT and CDR2 YYEEEE. The CDR3 DNA follows: TGTGCCAGCAGCTTGGGACGGACGAGCACAGATACGCAGTATTTT. Residues: CASSLGRTSTDTQYF.

The rearrangement uses TRBV14 and TRBJ2-5; D gene ambiguous. The V and J ends lost 4 bases and 5 bases respectively, with 8 bases between them. This CDR3 has 12 residues. Germline-derived CDR1 and CDR2 are SGHDN and FVKESK. The CDR3 nucleotides are TGTGCCAGCAGCCGATATGAGGAGACCCAGTACTTC. Its protein product is CASSRYEETQYF. The full variable domain, rest sourced from reference TRBV14 and TRBJ2-5, is EAGVTQFPSHSVIEKGQTVTLRCDPISGHDNLYWYRRVMGKEIKFLLHFVKESKQDESGMPNNRFLAERTGGTYSTLKVQPAELEDSGVYFCASSRYEETQYFGPGTRLLVL.

The J gene is TRBJ2-1, the V gene TRBV4-2; 7 nucleotides match TRBD1. The CDR3 sequence is 16 residues long. Germline CDR1 LGHNA, CDR2 YNFKEQ. V gave up 0 bases and J gave up 0 bases; unmatched junction bases: 2. The CDR3 protein is CASSQERTGSYNEQFF. The CDR3 DNA reads TGTGCCAGCAGCCAAGAGAGGACAGGCTCCTACAATGAGCAGTTCTTC.

The J gene is TRBJ2-5, the V gene TRBV4-1, with D tentatively TRBD1 (6 bases). Deletions cut 1 base from V and 5 bases from J, with 14 bases between. The CDR3 extends over 15 amino acids. CDR1 is MGHRA, CDR2 YSYEKL, per germline. The CDR3 protein is CASSQVGKQGETQYF. The CDR3 DNA reads TGCGCCAGCAGCCAAGTGGGCAAGCAGGGGGAGACCCAGTACTTC.

The J gene is TRBJ2-7, the V gene TRBV14, with D uncertain. The CDR3 extends over 14 amino acids. V was clipped by 2 bases and J by 4 bases, with 12 bases between them. Germline CDR1 reads SGHDN; CDR2 reads FVKESK. This chain's CDR3 is CASSQQVGLYEQYF. CDR3 coding DNA: TGTGCCAGCAGCCAACAGGTTGGTCTGTACGAGCAGTACTTC.

This clone was counted a single time. The J gene is TRBJ1-5, the V gene TRBV20-1; D uncertain. The germline gives CDR1 DFQATT, CDR2 SNEGSKA (reference sequence). V was cut by 6 bases and J by 7 bases, with 4 bases left in between. CDR3 length: 9 amino acids. The CDR3 is CSAGQPQHF. Here the CDR3 DNA reads TGCAGTGCGGGCCAGCCCCAGCATTTT.

The chain carries TRBV5-1 and TRBJ1-6; 12 bases map to TRBD1. CDR1 SGHRS and CDR2 YFSETQ come from the germline V gene. This CDR3 region has 15 residues. The V segment lost 4 bases and the J segment 6 bases; nucleotides outside the gene matches: 2. As DNA, the CDR3 is TGCGCCAGCAGCGGGACAGGGGGCGGTAATTCACCCCTCCACTTT. This encodes CASSGTGGGNSPLHF. Using reference TRBV5-1 and TRBJ1-6 for the parts outside the CDR3, the full variable domain is KAGVTQTPRYLIKTRGQQVTLSCSPISGHRSVSWYQQTPGQGLQFLFEYFSETQRNKGNFPGRFSGRQFSNSRSEMNVSTLELGDSALYLCASSGTGGGNSPLHFGNGTRLTVT.

The count of this clone is one. The chain recombines TRBV18 with TRBJ2-6, with D unresolved. Per germline, CDR1 KGHSH and CDR2 LQKENI. V lost 6 bases, J lost 0 bases, and 9 bases lay in between. The CDR3 is 15 residues long. The CDR3 spells CASSPEHSGANVLTF. For the CDR3, the DNA is TGTGCCAGCTCGCCAGAGCACTCTGGGGCCAACGTCCTGACTTTC.

V is TRBV6-2 or TRBV6-3 and J is TRBJ2-3, with 11 nucleotides matching TRBD2. Germline V gene data show CDR1 as MNHEY and CDR2 as SVGEGT. After removal of 2 bases from V and 6 bases from J, the junction contained 4 bases not matched to a gene. There are 15 residues in the CDR3. CDR3 sequence: CASSYRSSGRDTQYF. In DNA form, the CDR3 reads TGTGCCAGCAGTTACCGGTCTAGCGGGAGGGATACGCAGTATTTT.

The chain has TRBV25-1 and TRBJ1-1; maybe TRBD1 (5 bases). Trimming pared 6 bases from V and 5 bases from J, leaving 7 bases between. The CDR3 is made up of 11 amino acids. Germline V lookup: CDR1 MGHDK, CDR2 SYGVNS. The CDR3 spells CASRGGTEAFF. The CDR3 coding sequence is TGTGCCAGCAGGGGGGGGACTGAAGCTTTCTTT.

The CDR3 is CATSRGRGGGNQPQHF. DNA for the CDR3: TGTGCCACCAGCAGAGGCAGAGGGGGGGGCAATCAGCCCCAGCATTTT. The J gene is TRBJ1-5, the V gene TRBV15, with D perhaps matching TRBD1 (6 bases). Trimming stripped 1 base from V and 2 bases from J, with 12 bases between. Germline CDR1 is LNHNV and CDR2 is YYDKDF (reference sequence). This CDR3 is built from 16 residues.

CDR3 bases: TGTGCCAGCAGTCCGGGGAGGTCCGTGAACTATGGCTACACCTTC. This gives the protein CASSPGRSVNYGYTF. This chain joins TRBV28 and TRBJ1-2; D is undetermined. Germline V lookup: CDR1 MDHEN, CDR2 SYDVKM. Trimming took 5 bases from V and 2 from J, leaving 15 bases between them. This CDR3 has 15 amino acids.

The chain combines TRBV19 with TRBJ2-1, with TRBD2 identical over 7 bases. Germline assignment: CDR1 LNHDA and CDR2 SQIVND (reference sequence). The CDR3 is 14 residues long. Trimming removed 7 bases from V and 4 bases from J; junction bases left unmatched: 7. This CDR3 is CASTGLAEYNEQFF. CDR3 DNA: TGTGCCAGTACTGGGCTAGCGGAATACAATGAGCAGTTCTTC.

This clone was observed a single time. The rearrangement joins TRBV19 to TRBJ2-7, with D perhaps TRBD1 or TRBD2 (5 bases each). The V and J ends lost 3 bases and 7 bases respectively, with 13 bases between them. The germline V gene encodes CDR1 LNHDA and CDR2 SQIVND (reference sequence). The length of the CDR3 is 13 residues. CDR3 sequence reads: CASSIARDGEQYF. CDR3 DNA sequence: TGTGCCAGTAGTATCGCGAGGGACGGGGAGCAGTACTTC.

The chain has TRBV10-3 and TRBJ2-2, with D possibly being TRBD2 (5 bases). CDR1 and CDR2 from the germline V gene are ENHRY and SYGVKD. CDR3 size: 15 residues. Trimming removed 7 bases at V and 2 bases at J, with 14 bases between. As DNA, the CDR3 is TGTGCCATCAATCCCAGCGGCGATAACACCGGGGAGCTGTTTTTT. This sequence encodes CAINPSGDNTGELFF.

This clone has only one observation. This chain uses TRBV24-1 with TRBJ2-3; 12 bases align to TRBD2. Trimming cost V 0 bases and J 0 bases; bases outside gene matches: 6. Per germline, CDR1 KGHDR and CDR2 SFDVKD. The length of the CDR3 is 19 residues. The CDR3 sequence: CATSDLPHGLAGSTDTQYF. The CDR3 coding sequence is TGTGCCACCAGTGATTTGCCCCATGGACTAGCGGGGAGCACAGATACGCAGTATTTT.

V gene TRBV28 combines with J gene TRBJ1-2; the D is unclear. The CDR3 is made up of 13 amino acids. V was cut by 5 bases and J by 4 bases, with 11 bases left in between. The germline V gene has CDR1 MDHEN and CDR2 SYDVKM. As DNA, the CDR3 is TGTGCCAGCAGTCCTTCTCAAGCCTATGGCTACACCTTC. Encoded protein: CASSPSQAYGYTF.

The V gene is TRBV19, the J gene TRBJ2-2; TRBD1 aligns across 9 bases. This CDR3 is built from 15 residues. Germline trimming cut 2 bases from V and 5 bases from J; bases unmatched to any gene: 3. Germline-derived CDR1 and CDR2 are LNHDA and SQIVND (reference sequence). Written as DNA, the CDR3 is TGTGCCAGTAGTATACCAGGACAGGGGACCGGGGAGCTGTTTTTT. It encodes CASSIPGQGTGELFF.

The chain uses TRBV30 and TRBJ1-5; the D is unclear. The germline V gene has CDR1 GTSNPN and CDR2 SVGIG (reference sequence). The CDR3 totals 12 residues. V shed 2 bases and J shed 7 bases, with 9 bases lying between them. CDR3 residues: CAWSSYGQPQHF. Here the CDR3 DNA reads TGTGCCTGGAGTAGTTACGGGCAGCCCCAGCATTTT.

The genes are TRBV19 and TRBJ2-7, with D unclear. The CDR3 loop spans 13 amino acids. Germline V CDR1 and CDR2: LNHDA, SQIVND (reference sequence). V shed 4 bases and J shed 6 bases, with 13 bases lying between them. CDR3 sequence: CASSTRAPSEQYF. The CDR3 region has the DNA TGTGCCAGTAGTACACGGGCCCCCTCCGAGCAGTACTTC. The variable domain in full, with the rest retrieved from reference TRBV19 and TRBJ2-7, is DGGITQSPKYLFRKEGQNVTLSCEQNLNHDAMYWYRQDPGQGLRLIYYSQIVNDFQKGDIAEGYSVSREKKESFPLTVTSAQKNPTAFYLCASSTRAPSEQYFGPGTRLTVT.

In its sample, this clone was seen a few times. DNA for the CDR3: TGTGCCAGCAGTGAAGTCGGTGATAATTCACCCCTCCACTTT. Amino acid sequence: CASSEVGDNSPLHF. The chain recombines TRBV2 with TRBJ1-6, with D hard to call. This CDR3 comprises 14 residues. Germline CDR1 SNHLY, CDR2 FYNNEI. The V end was cut by 1 base, the J end by 5 bases, with 6 bases between.

CDR3 nucleotide sequence: TGTGCCAGCAGCTTGGACGTTGATACGCAGTATTTT. It yields the protein CASSLDVDTQYF. The rearrangement uses TRBV5-5 and TRBJ2-3; D is undetermined. The CDR3 is made up of 12 amino acids. Looked up from germline, CDR1 is SGHKS and CDR2 is YYEKEE (reference sequence). V dropped 0 bases and J dropped 6 bases, with 5 bases sitting between them. Full variable domain (outside the CDR3, taken from reference TRBV5-5 and TRBJ2-3): DAGVTQSPTHLIKTRGQQVTLRCSPISGHKSVSWYQQVLGQGPQFIFQYYEKEERGRGNFPDRFSARQFPNYSSELNVNALLLGDSALYLCASSLDVDTQYFGPGTRLTVL.

This chain connects TRBV30 to TRBJ2-7; D unresolved. CDR1 and CDR2 from the germline V gene are GTSNPN and SVGIG (reference sequence). The CDR3 has 14 residues. V was cut by 0 bases and J by 0 bases, with 9 bases left in between. The chain's CDR3 is CAWSVLATSYEQYF. In DNA, the CDR3 is TGTGCCTGGAGTGTACTTGCGACCTCCTACGAGCAGTACTTC.

The chain recombines TRBV18 with TRBJ2-1; 12 bases map to TRBD2. The CDR3 length is 15 residues. Trimming at V came to 4 bases and at J to 6 bases, leaving 4 bases not matched to a gene. The germline CDR1 and CDR2 sequences are KGHSH and LQKENI. The CDR3 spells CASSLRTSGTNEQFF. The CDR3 bases are TGTGCCAGCTCACTTAGGACTAGCGGGACCAATGAGCAGTTCTTC. Full variable domain (remainder filled in from reference TRBV18 and TRBJ2-1): NAGVMQNPRHLVRRRGQEARLRCSPMKGHSHVYWYRQLPEEGLKFMVYLQKENIIDESGMPKERFSAEFPKEGPSILRIQQVVRGDSAAYFCASSLRTSGTNEQFFGPGTRLTVL.

The chain carries TRBV12-5 and TRBJ1-1; 8 nucleotides align to TRBD1. CDR1 and CDR2 (germline): LGHNT, FRNRAP. The length of the CDR3 is 14 residues. The junction had 4 bases not matched to a gene; V was cut back by 2 bases and J by 5 bases. In DNA form, the CDR3 reads TGTGCTAGTGGTTTGACAGGGGGAAGTACTGAAGCTTTCTTT. This sequence encodes CASGLTGGSTEAFF.